One sample yielded the 26 T cell receptor beta chains listed below, sequenced in a study of blood T cell repertoires in COVID-19. The repertoire was sequenced with immunoSEQ multiplex PCR; TCRdb's copy has only in-frame clones and lacks some. Of just over 250,000 clones listed, around 80% are singletons. The sequencing sample was made of PBMCs or T cells enriched from blood (not recorded which). These receptors were collected from a man aged 30 to 45 with acute COVID-19.

The chain employs TRBV29-1 and TRBJ2-5; no reliable D call. The CDR3 runs 12 residues. V was pared by 4 bases and J by 5 bases, with 11 bases between. CDR1 is SQVTM, CDR2 ANQGSEA, per germline. In nucleotides, the CDR3 is TGCAGCGTTGTAAGACAAACCGAGACCCAGTACTTC. This codes for CSVVRQTETQYF.

The chain has TRBV19 and TRBJ1-2; D is ambiguous. The CDR3 is made up of 13 amino acids. CDR1 LNHDA and CDR2 SQIVND come from the germline V gene (reference sequence). V lost 5 bases and J lost 5, with 12 bases in between. The CDR3 is CASSATAGYGYTF. The CDR3 nucleotides read TGTGCCAGTAGTGCTACGGCGGGGTATGGCTACACCTTC.

The chain uses TRBV11-2 and TRBJ1-4; TRBD1 might be the D (5 bases). Germline-derived CDR1 and CDR2 are SGHAT and FQNNGV. The CDR3 consists of 14 residues. Trimming removed 5 bases at V and 8 bases at J, with 15 bases between. The CDR3 region is CASSQTGVGEKLFF. Written as DNA, the CDR3 is TGTGCCAGCAGCCAAACAGGAGTGGGAGAAAAACTGTTTTTT.

The genes are TRBV11-3 and TRBJ2-5, with 7 bases identical to TRBD1. Germline V gene data show CDR1 as SGHNT and CDR2 as YENEEA. This CDR3 has 16 residues. V dropped 5 bases and J dropped 0; count of bases not matched to a gene: 9. The CDR3 DNA sequence: TGTGCCAGCAGCCTCGGCCCGACAGGGAACCAAGAGACCCAGTACTTC. Protein sequence: CASSLGPTGNQETQYF.

The V and J genes are TRBV21-1 and TRBJ2-4; the table's D gene call, TRBD1, was not cross checked with the DNA. TRBV21-1 is termed a pseudogene. The CDR3 consists of 16 residues. CDR3 sequence (DNA): TGTGCCAGCAGCAAAGCGGGGCGTCCTGATTCAAACATTCAGTACTTC. Amino acid sequence: CASSKAGRPDSNIQYF.

CDR3 sequence: CASSPPQGGNEKLFF. As DNA, the CDR3 is TGTGCCAGCAGCCCGCCCCAGGGAGGAAATGAAAAACTGTTTTTT. The V gene is TRBV3-1 (or the pseudogene TRBV3-2), the J gene TRBJ1-4, with a weak D call TRBD1 (5 bases). From germline, CDR1 is LGHDT and CDR2 YNNKEL (reference sequence). This CDR3 comprises 15 residues. V lost 4 bases to trimming and J lost 5 bases, with 14 bases between them.

This chain uses TRBV4-3 with TRBJ1-2; a weak D match, TRBD1 (6 bases). V lost 0 bases, J lost 4 bases, and 9 bases lay in between. The CDR3 extends over 14 amino acids. From germline, CDR1 is LGHNA and CDR2 YSLEER. The CDR3 protein is CASSQERGGYGYTF. The CDR3 DNA reads as TGCGCCAGCAGCCAAGAACGAGGGGGCTATGGCTACACCTTC.

This clone has just a few counts. The chain has TRBV24-1 and TRBJ2-1; TRBD1 matches 9 bases. Germline CDR1 is KGHDR and CDR2 is SFDVKD. There are 19 residues in the CDR3. V was clipped by 4 bases and J by 5 bases; unmatched bases: 17. CDR3 loop: CATSEYRGHERPLNNEQFF. CDR3 nucleotides: TGTGCCACCAGTGAGTACAGGGGGCATGAGCGGCCCCTTAACAATGAGCAGTTCTTC.

The gene calls are TRBV7-3 and TRBJ1-1; D remains ambiguous. This CDR3 is 14 amino acids long. Germline-derived CDR1 and CDR2 are SGHTA and FQGTGA. Trimming took off 0 bases at V and 5 bases at J, with 10 bases between the two ends. The CDR3 spells CASSLTSGGTEAFF. CDR3 nucleotide sequence: TGTGCCAGCAGCTTAACGTCGGGAGGGACTGAAGCTTTCTTT. Complete variable domain (other parts from reference TRBV7-3 and TRBJ1-1): GAGVSQTPSNKVTEKGKYVELRCDPISGHTALYWYRQSLGQGPEFLIYFQGTGAADDSGLPNDRFFAVRPEGSVSTLKIQRTERGDSAVYLCASSLTSGGTEAFFGQGTRLTVV.

The V and J genes are TRBV29-1 and TRBJ2-2; a weak D match, TRBD1 (6 bases). Germline CDR1 reads SQVTM; CDR2 reads ANQGSEA. The CDR3 length is 13 residues. Trimming took off 4 bases at V and 6 bases at J, with 12 bases between the two ends. CDR3 coding DNA: TGCAGCGTTGGTATCACAGGGTCCGGGGAGCTGTTTTTT. Amino acid sequence: CSVGITGSGELFF.

This chain joins TRBV28 and TRBJ2-5, with 7 bases lining up with TRBD1. CDR1 and CDR2 (germline): MDHEN, SYDVKM. The CDR3 runs 14 residues. The V and J ends lost 4 bases and 1 base, in that order; junction bases with no gene match: 3. The CDR3 loop reads CASSSYRGQETQYF. Here the CDR3 DNA reads TGTGCCAGCAGTTCCTACAGGGGCCAAGAGACCCAGTACTTC.

This CDR3 reads CASSLSGSSYEQYV. For the CDR3, the DNA is TGTGCCAGCAGCTTATCCGGGAGCTCCTACGAGCAGTACGTC. The chain links TRBV5-5 to TRBJ2-7; possible D gene TRBD2, 6 bases. The CDR3 is made up of 14 amino acids. Germline V gene data show CDR1 as SGHKS and CDR2 as YYEKEE (reference sequence). V lost 2 bases and J lost 0, with 9 bases in between.

CDR3 DNA sequence: TGTGCCAGTAGTATCGCGAGGGTCGAGCGGGCCGAGCAGTTCTTC. It yields the protein CASSIARVERAEQFF. V and J are TRBV19 and TRBJ2-1, with D maybe TRBD2 (6 bases). This CDR3 is 15 amino acids long. Trimming stripped 3 bases from V and 10 bases from J, with 19 bases between. Germline loops: CDR1 LNHDA, CDR2 SQIVND (reference sequence).

The V and J genes are TRBV19 and TRBJ1-2; 8 bases match TRBD1. The CDR3 is 12 residues long. With V trimmed by 11 bases and J by 5 bases, 7 bases remained unmatched. CDR1 is LNHDA and CDR2 is SQIVND in the germline V gene (reference sequence). The CDR3: CASRDRWYGYTF. In nucleotides, the CDR3 is TGTGCCTCCCGGGACAGGTGGTATGGCTACACCTTC.

The chain combines TRBV5-1 with TRBJ2-3; TRBD2 agrees at 8 bases. The CDR3 sequence is 16 residues long. CDR1 and CDR2 from the germline V gene are SGHRS and YFSETQ. V shed 4 bases, J shed 7 bases, and the junction held 14 bases outside the gene matches. The CDR3, as DNA: TGCGCCAGCAGCCCTCCCTTGAGCGGGGGAGGGAATACGCAGTATTTT. Residues: CASSPPLSGGGNTQYF.

V and J are TRBV18 and TRBJ1-2; unclear D gene. Trimming removed 3 bases from V and 8 bases from J, with 13 bases in between. Germline V CDR1 and CDR2: KGHSH, LQKENI. This CDR3 contains 13 residues. CDR3: CASSPDITEGYTF. As DNA, the CDR3 is TGTGCCAGCTCACCCGACATTACCGAGGGCTACACCTTC.

This clone appeared a single time. J is TRBJ1-2 and V is TRBV5-1; no clear D gene. This CDR3 region has 15 residues. Looked up from germline, CDR1 is SGHRS and CDR2 is YFSETQ. V dropped 0 bases and J dropped 10 bases, with 19 bases sitting between them. In nucleotides, the CDR3 is TGCGCCAGCAGCTTGGGCTGGTCGGGAAGTATTTTCTACACCTTC. Amino acid sequence: CASSLGWSGSIFYTF.

The CDR3 protein is CASTKREGGDTQYF. The CDR3 coding sequence is TGTGCCAGTACAAAGCGGGAGGGTGGAGATACGCAGTATTTT. V and J are TRBV19 and TRBJ2-3; TRBD2 matches at 10 bases. The CDR3 sequence is 14 residues long. Per germline, CDR1 LNHDA and CDR2 SQIVND (reference sequence). The ends lost 7 bases at V and 5 bases at J; junction bases unmatched: 6.

The chain uses TRBV28 and TRBJ2-1; the match to TRBD2 covers 8 bases. With 4 bases clipped from V and 7 bases from J, the junction kept 9 bases outside the gene matches. This CDR3 has 15 residues. Germline V CDR1 and CDR2: MDHEN, SYDVKM. In DNA, the CDR3 is TGTGCCAGCAGTTCCCACAGCGGGGGTCGGAATGAGCAGTTCTTC. Its translation is CASSSHSGGRNEQFF.

The chain has TRBV5-1 and TRBJ2-3; D unresolved. V dropped 1 base and J dropped 2 bases, with 8 bases sitting between them. The CDR3 has 14 residues. CDR1 and CDR2 (germline): SGHRS, YFSETQ. CDR3 protein: CASSLMENTDTQYF. In DNA, the CDR3 is TGCGCCAGCAGCTTGATGGAGAACACAGATACGCAGTATTTT.

The chain recombines TRBV7-9 with TRBJ2-3; the match to TRBD2 covers 7 bases. CDR1 SEHNR and CDR2 FQNEAQ come from the germline V gene (reference sequence). CDR3 length equals 13 residues. The trim removed 5 bases at V and 2 bases at J, leaving 1 base unmatched. CDR3 sequence reads: CASSSGDTDTQYF. The CDR3 DNA is TGTGCCAGCAGCAGCGGGGACACAGATACGCAGTATTTT.

The rearrangement uses TRBV18 and TRBJ1-1; 10 bases agree with TRBD1. CDR3 size: 15 residues. Germline values: CDR1 KGHSH, CDR2 LQKENI. V lost 5 bases, J lost 3 bases, and 6 bases stayed unmatched. The CDR3, as DNA: TGTGCCAGCTCATCATTGGGACAGGGGTACACTGAAGCTTTCTTT. Residues: CASSSLGQGYTEAFF.

The CDR3 is CAWSQSQWTEAFF. In DNA form, the CDR3 reads TGTGCCTGGAGTCAGTCTCAGTGGACAGAAGCTTTCTTT. The rearrangement links TRBV30 to TRBJ1-1, with D perhaps matching TRBD1 (5 bases). Germline CDR1 GTSNPN, CDR2 SVGIG (reference sequence). This CDR3 contains 13 residues. V shed 2 bases and J shed 8 bases, with 15 bases lying between them.

This clone showed up just a few times. This chain connects TRBV10-3 to TRBJ1-6, with 7 bases lining up with TRBD1. CDR3 length: 15 amino acids. Germline V lookup: CDR1 ENHRY, CDR2 SYGVKD. Trimming took 0 bases from V and 9 from J; bases not matched to a gene: 5. CDR3 sequence reads: CAISESGTDLSPLHF. DNA of the CDR3: TGTGCCATCAGTGAGTCCGGGACAGACCTTTCACCCCTCCACTTT.

This chain joins TRBV6-5 and TRBJ1-1; D gene uncertain. The CDR3 sequence is 12 residues long. Trimming removed 6 bases from V and 4 bases from J, with 9 bases in between. Germline values: CDR1 MNHEY, CDR2 SVGAGI. The CDR3 is CASRQGGTEAFF. CDR3 DNA sequence: TGTGCCAGCAGGCAAGGAGGCACTGAAGCTTTCTTT.

The chain joins TRBV28 to TRBJ2-7; 8 bases fit TRBD1. Germline loops: CDR1 MDHEN, CDR2 SYDVKM. Losses at the gene ends were 5 bases for V and 5 bases for J; bases not matched to a gene: 11. CDR3 length: 15 residues. As DNA, the CDR3 is TGTGCCAGCAGTCGGGTTCAGGGGGCTGTCCACGAGCAGTACGTC. Protein sequence: CASSRVQGAVHEQYV.